A single sample is the source of the 27 T cell receptor beta chains below, sequenced in a study of control samples from healthy donors and cancer patients. Sequencing was performed with immunoSEQ multiplex PCR; in TCRdb, only in-frame clones are kept and a portion is missing. The table records tens of thousands of clones, 95% to 96% of them present only once. The sequenced sample consisted of blood. Every receptor here comes from a woman aged 25 to 39 in good health.

The chain links TRBV5-1 to TRBJ2-3; unclear D gene. This CDR3 comprises 15 residues. The V end lost 5 bases, the J end lost 2 bases, and 15 bases lay between the germline ends. Per the germline V gene, CDR1 is SGHRS and CDR2 is YFSETQ. In DNA form, the CDR3 reads TGCGCCAGCAGTCGTCGGAGTCCCAACACAGATACGCAGTATTTT. Translating it yields CASSRRSPNTDTQYF. Supplemented by reference TRBV5-1 and TRBJ2-3, the full variable domain reads KAGVTQTPRYLIKTRGQQVTLSCSPISGHRSVSWYQQTPGQGLQFLFEYFSETQRNKGNFPGRFSGRQFSNSRSEMNVSTLELGDSALYLCASSRRSPNTDTQYFGPGTRLTVL.

The rearrangement joins TRBV9 to TRBJ2-2, with D perhaps matching TRBD2 (7 bases). In germline, CDR1 is SGDLS, CDR2 YYNGEE. The CDR3 contains 17 residues. Trimming took 3 bases from V and 5 from J, leaving 20 bases between them. CDR3 in DNA: TGTGCCAGCAGCGACCCTTTTAGAGGGGGGGGAACCGGGGAGCTGTTTTTT. It yields the protein CASSDPFRGGGTGELFF.

The V gene is TRBV29-1, the J gene TRBJ1-1; D possibly corresponds to TRBD1 (5 bases). This CDR3 is 11 amino acids long. Trimming took 7 bases from V and 13 from J, leaving 19 bases between them. The V gene's germline CDR1 is SQVTM and CDR2 ANQGSEA. The CDR3 DNA reads TGCAGCGCCAACCGAGGGGTGGTCGATTTCTTT. It encodes CSANRGVVDFF. The whole variable domain, remainder taken from reference TRBV29-1 and TRBJ1-1, is SAVISQKPSRDICQRGTSLTIQCQVDSQVTMMFWYRQQPGQSLTLIATANQGSEATYESGFVIDKFPISRPNLTFSTLTVSNMSPEDSSIYLCSANRGVVDFFGQGTRLTVV.

This clone was counted a single time. The chain links TRBV5-4 to TRBJ2-5; D is ambiguous. This CDR3 contains 12 residues. The V and J ends lost 5 bases and 0 bases respectively, with 5 bases between them. The V gene's germline CDR1 is SGHNT and CDR2 YYREEE (reference sequence). CDR3 sequence (DNA): TGTGCCAGCAGTCCGTACCAAGAGACCCAGTACTTC. This gives the protein CASSPYQETQYF.

V gene TRBV20-1 combines with J gene TRBJ2-7; D remains unclear. Trimming removed 6 bases from V and 2 bases from J, with 8 bases in between. Germline loops: CDR1 DFQATT, CDR2 SNEGSKA (reference sequence). The CDR3 sequence is 11 residues long. The chain's CDR3 is CSASPAYEQYF. DNA of the CDR3: TGCAGTGCCTCTCCTGCCTACGAGCAGTACTTC.

The J gene is TRBJ1-1, the V gene TRBV18, with D unclear. CDR1 KGHSH and CDR2 LQKENI come from the germline V gene. The ends were cut back, 1 base at V and 4 bases at J, with 13 bases in the middle. CDR3 length: 15 residues. The CDR3 reads CASSPREGGRTEAFF. CDR3 bases: TGTGCCAGCTCACCACGGGAGGGCGGGCGCACTGAAGCTTTCTTT.

V and J are TRBV28 and TRBJ1-1; D perhaps matches TRBD1 (6 bases). The germline V gene encodes CDR1 MDHEN and CDR2 SYDVKM. The CDR3 length is 12 residues. Trimming stripped 6 bases from V and 4 bases from J, with 9 bases between. The CDR3 DNA follows: TGTGCCAGCAGGGAACAGGGCACTGAAGCTTTCTTT. As protein: CASREQGTEAFF.

The J gene is TRBJ2-1, the V gene TRBV5-4; either TRBD1 or TRBD2 may supply D (6 bases each). The germline V gene has CDR1 SGHNT and CDR2 YYREEE (reference sequence). Trimming took off 0 bases at V and 9 bases at J, with 13 bases between the two ends. CDR3 length equals 14 residues. The CDR3 nucleotides are TGTGCCAGCAGCTTGGGGACAGTGACTAGTGAGCAGTTCTTC. It translates to CASSLGTVTSEQFF.

The CDR3 coding sequence is TGCGCCAGCAGCCTGGCGGAATGGACAGGCAAAGGGGCTTTCTTT. As protein: CASSLAEWTGKGAFF. The gene calls are TRBV5-1 and TRBJ1-1, with 7 bases that match TRBD1. CDR3 length: 15 amino acids. Germline V gene sequence: CDR1 SGHRS, CDR2 YFSETQ. The junction had 17 bases not matched to a gene; V was cut back by 4 bases and J by 11 bases.

V usage is TRBV19 and J usage is TRBJ2-7; D gene unclear. This CDR3 region has 14 residues. Trimming cost V 4 bases and J 4 bases, with 14 bases left between them. CDR1 and CDR2 from the germline V gene are LNHDA and SQIVND (reference sequence). CDR3 sequence: CASSREEPRYEQYF. CDR3 DNA: TGTGCCAGTAGTAGAGAGGAGCCCAGATACGAGCAGTACTTC.

The rearrangement joins TRBV2 to TRBJ1-1; 7 bases align to TRBD1. V gave up 3 bases and J gave up 3 bases; unmatched junction bases: 13. The germline gives CDR1 SNHLY, CDR2 FYNNEI. The CDR3 consists of 17 residues. CDR3: CASSDRVNRGGDTEAFF. The CDR3, as DNA: TGTGCCAGCAGTGATAGGGTCAACAGGGGAGGGGACACTGAAGCTTTCTTT. The full variable domain, completed using reference TRBV2 and TRBJ1-1, is EPEVTQTPSHQVTQMGQEVILRCVPISNHLYFYWYRQILGQKVEFLVSFYNNEISEKSEIFDDQFSVERPDGSNFTLKIRSTKLEDSAMYFCASSDRVNRGGDTEAFFGQGTRLTVV.

The CDR3 reads CASSPGRVDAYNSPLHF. The CDR3 nucleotides read TGTGCCAGCTCACCGGGGAGGGTTGATGCCTATAATTCACCCCTCCACTTT. The chain carries TRBV18 and TRBJ1-6, with D unclear. This CDR3 is 17 amino acids long. Germline values: CDR1 KGHSH, CDR2 LQKENI. V gave up 3 bases and J gave up 2 bases, with 14 bases separating them. Full variable domain (missing parts from reference TRBV18 and TRBJ1-6): NAGVMQNPRHLVRRRGQEARLRCSPMKGHSHVYWYRQLPEEGLKFMVYLQKENIIDESGMPKERFSAEFPKEGPSILRIQQVVRGDSAAYFCASSPGRVDAYNSPLHFGNGTRLTVT.

CDR3 nucleotide sequence: TGCGCCAGCATATGGTCCCGAGGCGGAACAACCGGGGAGCTGTTTTTT. Translating it yields CASIWSRGGTTGELFF. V usage is TRBV10-2 and J usage is TRBJ2-2; no firm D call. This CDR3 has 16 amino acids. V gave up 7 bases and J gave up 5 bases, with 20 bases separating them. Germline lookup yields CDR1 WSHSY and CDR2 SAAADI.

V gene TRBV30 combines with J gene TRBJ2-5, with D hard to call. V lost 0 bases and J 4 bases, leaving 12 bases between the germline ends. The CDR3 is 14 amino acids. The germline V gene encodes CDR1 GTSNPN and CDR2 SVGIG (reference sequence). The CDR3 DNA is TGTGCCTGGAGTGTACCGGGCATCCGAGAGACCCAGTACTTC. Encoded protein: CAWSVPGIRETQYF.

The CDR3 DNA follows: TGTGCCAGCAGCTCACGTCCGGGACAGGAGGGCGCAGATACGCAGTATTTT. Its translation: CASSSRPGQEGADTQYF. The J gene is TRBJ2-3, the V gene TRBV7-6, with 8 bases lining up with TRBD1. With 4 bases clipped from V and 4 bases from J, the junction kept 13 bases outside the gene matches. Germline V gene lookup returns CDR1 SGHVS and CDR2 FNYEAQ. This CDR3 has 17 residues.

The V and J genes are TRBV30 and TRBJ1-4; D not resolved. The CDR3 extends over 11 amino acids. Germline loops: CDR1 GTSNPN, CDR2 SVGIG (reference sequence). Trimming took 5 bases from V and 8 from J, leaving 9 bases between them. CDR3 region: CAWEMREKLFF. For the CDR3, the DNA is TGTGCCTGGGAAATGAGGGAAAAACTGTTTTTT.

The chain carries TRBV6-2 or TRBV6-3 and TRBJ2-1, with D hard to call. Germline loops: CDR1 MNHEY, CDR2 SVGEGT. V was clipped by 2 bases and J by 8 bases, with 16 bases between them. The CDR3 extends over 15 amino acids. The CDR3 spells CASSYPDQRTDEQFF. The CDR3 DNA is TGTGCCAGCAGTTACCCGGACCAGCGCACCGATGAGCAGTTCTTC.

This chain uses TRBV7-8 with TRBJ1-5; no definite D call. This CDR3 is built from 12 residues. Germline assignment: CDR1 SGHVS and CDR2 FQNEAQ. V was shortened by 8 bases and J by 9 bases, with 14 bases between the two germline ends. CDR3 sequence reads: CASRTHMGPQHF. The CDR3 coding sequence is TGTGCCAGCCGAACGCACATGGGGCCCCAGCATTTT.

The chain employs TRBV6-5 and TRBJ1-2; 7 bases line up with TRBD1. V trimming: 5 bases; J trimming: 4 bases; junction bases outside the gene matches: 4. CDR3 length: 13 residues. The germline V gene has CDR1 MNHEY and CDR2 SVGAGI. CDR3 region: CASSPTGPYGYTF. The CDR3 DNA reads as TGTGCCAGCAGTCCGACAGGGCCCTATGGCTACACCTTC.

The rearrangement links TRBV7-2 to TRBJ1-1; D may be TRBD1 (5 bases). CDR1 is SGHTA and CDR2 is FQGNSA in the germline V gene. Trimming shortened V by 2 bases and J by 1 base, and 11 bases separated the two germline ends. This CDR3 has 15 amino acids. The CDR3 DNA sequence: TGTGCCAGCAGCTTACTTCAACAGGCGAACACTGAAGCTTTCTTT. Protein: CASSLLQQANTEAFF. Complete variable domain (other parts from reference TRBV7-2 and TRBJ1-1): GAGVSQSPSNKVTEKGKDVELRCDPISGHTALYWYRQSLGQGLEFLIYFQGNSAPDKSGLPSDRFSAERTGGSVSTLTIQRTQQEDSAVYLCASSLLQQANTEAFFGQGTRLTVV.

The sample holds one count of this clone. The V call is TRBV28, the J call TRBJ2-7; unclear D gene. The CDR3 has 16 residues. V was clipped by 3 bases and J by 2 bases, with 17 bases between them. Germline V lookup: CDR1 MDHEN, CDR2 SYDVKM. The CDR3 is CASSLRVGAGTYEQYF. The DNA of the CDR3 is TGTGCCAGCAGTTTGAGAGTAGGTGCCGGCACCTACGAGCAGTACTTC.

V and J are TRBV6-1 and TRBJ1-1; possibly TRBD1 for D (6 bases). This CDR3 has 14 amino acids. Per the germline V gene, CDR1 is MNHNS and CDR2 is SASEGT. V was pared by 3 bases and J by 5 bases, with 13 bases between. Here the CDR3 DNA reads TGTGCCAGCAGTGACCACAGGGATGGGACTGAAGCTTTCTTT. Protein sequence: CASSDHRDGTEAFF.

The chain is built from TRBV19 and TRBJ2-3; D is unclear. V gave up 5 bases and J gave up 9 bases, with 6 bases separating them. Germline assignment: CDR1 LNHDA and CDR2 SQIVND (reference sequence). The CDR3 extends over 10 amino acids. CDR3 bases: TGTGCCAGTAGTCCCCCAACGCAGTATTTT. Protein sequence: CASSPPTQYF.

This clone appeared once. The V and J genes are TRBV10-3 and TRBJ1-1, with D perhaps matching TRBD1 (5 bases). The CDR3 is 14 residues long. V was trimmed by 5 bases and J by 5 bases, leaving 15 bases between them. Looked up from germline, CDR1 is ENHRY and CDR2 is SYGVKD. In DNA form, the CDR3 reads TGTGCCATCAGTAGCCCGGGGGAGGGTACTGAAGCTTTCTTT. The encoded protein is CAISSPGEGTEAFF.

This clone is a singleton in its sample. The chain couples TRBV27 to TRBJ2-7; 7 nucleotides match TRBD1. CDR1 MNHEY and CDR2 SMNVEV come from the germline V gene (reference sequence). The CDR3 has 13 amino acids. V gave up 6 bases and J gave up 2 bases; unmatched junction bases: 4. DNA of the CDR3: TGTGCCAGCAGCCCCGGGACAGCCTACGAGCAGTACTTC. Its translation: CASSPGTAYEQYF.

The chain is built from TRBV27 and TRBJ1-5; D remains unclear. CDR1 is MNHEY and CDR2 is SMNVEV in the germline V gene (reference sequence). CDR3 length equals 13 residues. Trimming left V 3 bases short and J 7 bases short, with 10 bases between. CDR3 coding DNA: TGTGCCAGCAGTTTGAGGTCGGAGCAGCCCCAGCATTTT. It specifies CASSLRSEQPQHF.

The gene calls are TRBV29-1 and TRBJ1-2; tentatively, D is TRBD1 (5 bases). The V end lost 0 bases, the J end lost 2 bases, and 16 bases lay between the germline ends. The CDR3 loop spans 16 amino acids. Germline CDR1 SQVTM, CDR2 ANQGSEA. Here the CDR3 reads CSVEDPQGWANYGYTF. The CDR3 coding sequence is TGCAGCGTTGAAGATCCGCAGGGTTGGGCCAACTATGGCTACACCTTC.